Listed below are T cell receptor beta chains from one sample, sequenced in a study of tumor and adjacent non-tumor tissue in lung cancer. TCRdb ran MiXCR on the multiplex PCR reads and lists one entry per CDR3 protein. The sample lists 90,000 or so distinct CDR3 sequences, about three fifths occurring once. The sequenced material came from lung tumor tissue. The receptors originated from a man in his 70s with non-small cell lung cancer. The CDR3 runs from the conserved cysteine through the conserved F or W. The D gene is left open where the match is weak. Size tells how often a clone was seen (once, few, many) or the class of an expanded clone, and some rows leave it out.

d_call	v_call	j_call	clone_size	cdr3_nt	cdr3_aa
.	TRBV29-1	TRBJ2-5	many	TGCAGCGTTGACGAGACAGCGATGGGGACCCAGTACTTC	CSVDETAMGTQYF
.	TRBV4-1	TRBJ2-5	once	TGCGCCAGCAGCCTCATGGGCCCCGAAGAGACCCAGTATTTC	CASSLMGPEETQYF
TRBD1	TRBV9	TRBJ2-3	.	TGTGCCAGCAGCGCCCGACAGGGAGAGGGCACAGATACGCAGTATTTT	CASSARQGEGTDTQYF
.	TRBV12-3/TRBV12-4	TRBJ2-2	.	TGTGCCAGCAGTTTAGGGGAACCGAACACCGGGGGGCTGTTCTTT	CASSLGEPNTGGLFF
TRBD1	TRBV14	TRBJ2-7	.	TGTGCCAGCAGCCAAGATTCCAGGGGGCCTCTCTGGCACTACTTC	CASSQDSRGPLWHYF
.	TRBV11-1	TRBJ1-1	.	TGTGCCAGCAGCTTGGAGGGCTACACTGAAGATTTCTTT	CASSLEGYTEDFF
TRBD1	TRBV12-3/TRBV12-4	TRBJ2-7	medium-sized	TGTGCCAGCTACAGGGGGCCATCCTACGAGCAGTACTTC	CASYRGPSYEQYF
TRBD1	TRBV29-1	TRBJ1-2	.	TGCAGCGCCGGACAGGCGGGGAATCATGACTACACCTTC	CSAGQAGNHDYTF
.	TRBV7-8	TRBJ2-5	many	TGTGCCAGCCAAACCCGGGCCGGAGAGACCCAGTACTTC	CASQTRAGETQYF
.	TRBV28	TRBJ1-5	.	TGTGTCAGCAGTCCGGATCCCAGGGACTGGCAGCCCCAGCATTTT	CVSSPDPRDWQPQHF
.	TRBV10-3	TRBJ2-1	.	TGTGCCATCTTCCATGATGGTGAGCAGTTCTTC	CAIFHDGEQFF
TRBD1	TRBV28	TRBJ2-5	many	TGTGCCTCCCAGACCCGGGACAGCCAAGAGACCCAGTACTTC	CASQTRDSQETQYF
TRBD1	TRBV5-1	TRBJ2-3	.	TGCGCCAGCACCCCCCCCGGGACAGGGGGCTCAGATACGCAGTATTTT	CASTPPGTGGSDTQYF
.	TRBV11-2	TRBJ2-3	.	TGTGCCAGCACCTTGATAGGTGCAGATACGCAGTATTTT	CASTLIGADTQYF
.	TRBV20-1	TRBJ2-7	.	.	CSAVGPGYEQYF
TRBD2	TRBV11-1	TRBJ2-5	.	TGTGCCAGCAGCTTAAGGCCGGGACTAGCGGGTTGGCACCAAGAGACCCAGTACTTC	CASSLRPGLAGWHQETQYF
.	TRBV4-2	TRBJ2-3	once	TGTGCCAGCAACCAAGAAGGGCAGGGAGGCACAGATACACAGTATTTT	CASNQEGQGGTDTQYF
.	TRBV11-2	TRBJ2-5	.	TGTGCCAGCAGTATGAGGGGGGGACCAGGCGAGACCCAGTACTTC	CASSMRGGPGETQYF
TRBD2	TRBV7-2	TRBJ2-1	many	TGTGCCAGCAGCACCCGGACTAGCCCCTACAATGAGCAGTTCTTC	CASSTRTSPYNEQFF
.	TRBV29-1	TRBJ2-1	many	TGCAGCGCCGCTTTGGCCTACAATGAGCAGTTCTTC	CSAALAYNEQFF
.	TRBV11-2	TRBJ1-1	few	TGTGCCGGCAGCTTCGGGTTCTCAAACACCGAAGCTTTCTTT	CAGSFGFSNTEAFF
.	TRBV27	TRBJ2-5	.	TGTGCCAGCGAGGGGACTGGCGGGAAGAGGGCCCAGTACTTC	CASEGTGGKRAQYF
.	TRBV11-2	TRBJ2-2	.	TGTGCCAGCAGCTTGTTCGTGGCCACGAACATAGGGGAACTGTTTTTT	CASSLFVATNIGELFF
.	TRBV20-1	TRBJ2-1	.	TGCAGTACTAGCCGGGGCTTCTCCTACAACGAGCAGTTCTTC	CSTSRGFSYNEQFF
.	TRBV20-1	TRBJ1-1	few	TGCAGTGCTAGAGGGGACCCAAACCCCCGGACTGAAGCTTTCTTT	CSARGDPNPRTEAFF
.	TRBV12-3/TRBV12-4	TRBJ1-2	many	TGTGCCAGCAGCCCCGTCGAGTATGGCTACACCTTC	CASSPVEYGYTF
.	TRBV11-3	TRBJ1-2	.	TGTGCCAGTAGCTTTAGCGAGGGTGCGAGCTACACATTC	CASSFSEGASYTF
TRBD2	TRBV11-1	TRBJ2-7	.	TGTGTCAGCAGCTTAGGACTAGCGAATTCCTACGAGCAATACTTC	CVSSLGLANSYEQYF
.	TRBV6-5	TRBJ2-3	.	TGCGCCAGCAGTTACTCCGGAGACCCACTCACAAATACGCAGTATTTT	CASSYSGDPLTNTQYF
TRBD2	TRBV12-3/TRBV12-4	TRBJ2-3	.	TGTGCTAGCAGACGGACTAGGGGATTCCCCACAGATACGCAGTATTTT	CASRRTRGFPTDTQYF
.	TRBV18	TRBJ1-2	.	TGTGCCAGCTCCGCTCGGGGAGTTAACTATGGCTACACATTC	CASSARGVNYGYTF
.	TRBV6-5	TRBJ2-2	.	TGTGCCAGCAGTAGGCAGGAGGCCGCCGGGGAGCAGTTTTTT	CASSRQEAAGEQFF
.	TRBV11-3	TRBJ1-1	.	TGTGACAGCAGCCGCAGCGGCACAAATATAAACACTGAAGCTTTCTTT	CDSSRSGTNINTEAFF
.	TRBV7-2	TRBJ2-1	.	TGTGCCAGCAGCTATGACCATGAGCAGTTCTTC	CASSYDHEQFF
.	TRBV30	TRBJ1-5	.	TGTGCCTGGAGTGGTGATAGCAATCAACCCCAGCATTTT	CAWSGDSNQPQHF
.	TRBV28	TRBJ2-3	.	TGTGCCAGTAGTTCTCAGAGGCTGGGGACAGATACGCAGTATTTT	CASSSQRLGTDTQYF
.	TRBV29-1	TRBJ1-2	.	TGCAGCTTTGTTTCGGGGCGGGACTCTGGCTACACCTTC	CSFVSGRDSGYTF
TRBD1	TRBV29-1	TRBJ1-6	few	TGCAGCGTTGATTCAGGGGGAAGTTCACCCCTCCACTTT	CSVDSGGSSPLHF
.	TRBV11-2	TRBJ1-1	once	TGTGCCAGCAGCTCGCATTTTGGGACTGAAGCTTTTTTT	CASSSHFGTEAFF
TRBD2	TRBV11-3	TRBJ2-7	many	TGTGCCAGCAGCACCCGTAGCGGGAGGACAACCTACGAGCAGTACTTC	CASSTRSGRTTYEQYF
.	TRBV4-1	TRBJ2-4	.	TGCGCCAGCAGCCAAGATCTGTGGACGGGGCCCCGAATCCAGTACTTC	CASSQDLWTGPRIQYF
.	TRBV10-3	TRBJ1-1	once	TGTGCCATCAGGAAGGACGGGGGGTATACTGCAACTTTCTTT	CAIRKDGGYTATFF
TRBD1	TRBV12-3/TRBV12-4	TRBJ1-4	.	TGTGCCAACAGTTTCAGGGGGCGGGATGAGAAACTGTTTTTT	CANSFRGRDEKLFF
TRBD2	TRBV4-2	TRBJ2-7	.	TGTGCCAGCGGCCAACTGTCTAGCGGACCCTACGACCAGTACTTC	CASGQLSSGPYDQYF
TRBD2	TRBV6-5	TRBJ2-7	.	TGTGCCATTGTATCGTCCGGGGGGGGTAGCCTCGAGCAGTACTTC	CAIVSSGGGSLEQYF
.	TRBV12-3/TRBV12-4	TRBJ2-3	.	TGTGCCAGCAGTTTTGATGGGGGCACAGATACGCAGTATTTT	CASSFDGGTDTQYF
TRBD2	TRBV20-1	TRBJ2-4	.	TGCAGTGCTAGTCTAGCGGGAGGGTTGGAAAACATTCAGTGCTTC	CSASLAGGLENIQCF
.	TRBV5-1	TRBJ2-1	.	TGCACCAGCAGCTTTGGCCGGGGTAATGAGCAGTTCTTC	CTSSFGRGNEQFF
TRBD1	TRBV10-3	TRBJ1-1	.	TGTGTCATTATGAAGGACAGGGGGTATACTGAAGCTTTCTTT	CVIMKDRGYTEAFF
.	TRBV5-1	TRBJ2-2	.	TGCGCCAGCCTGGGGATGAACACCGGGGAGCTGTTTTTT	CASLGMNTGELFF
.	TRBV12-5	TRBJ2-2	.	TGTGCTAGTGCTTGGACTACCACCCGGGAGCTGTTTTTT	CASAWTTTRELFF